A single sample is the source of the 13 T cell receptor beta chains below, sequenced in a study of shared clonotypes between healthy human individuals. Here immunoSEQ multiplex PCR was the method, and the copy in TCRdb shows in-frame clones only, minus some. The data contain approximately 1,000,000 clones, approximately 80% of them seen just once; the ten biggest clones take up around 0.47%. Sequencing was carried out using memory CD4+ T cells from PBMCs. Subset specified: CD45RA-negative fraction. Receptor source: a man younger than 35 in good health. Some clones in this sample may be carry-over from other donors' samples.

The chain couples TRBV27 to TRBJ1-5; D possibly corresponds to TRBD1 (5 bases). This CDR3 has 15 residues. CDR1 and CDR2 (germline): MNHEY, SMNVEV (reference sequence). Trimming stripped 2 bases from V and 2 bases from J, with 10 bases between. The CDR3 DNA reads as TGTGCCAGCAGTTTAAACGGGGACGGCAATCAGCCCCAGCATTTT. This sequence encodes CASSLNGDGNQPQHF.

The chain is built from TRBV5-1 and TRBJ2-3; TRBD1 is a possible D gene (6 bases). Trimming removed 0 bases from V and 1 base from J, with 12 bases in between. This CDR3 region has 16 residues. Germline values: CDR1 SGHRS, CDR2 YFSETQ. CDR3 loop: CASSLAGKGGTDTQYF. The CDR3 bases are TGCGCCAGCAGCTTGGCCGGGAAGGGGGGCACAGATACGCAGTATTTT.

The chain combines TRBV7-9 with TRBJ2-1, with a weak D call TRBD2 (6 bases). This CDR3 comprises 15 residues. Per the germline V gene, CDR1 is SEHNR and CDR2 is FQNEAQ (reference sequence). Trimming cost V 5 bases and J 8 bases, with 19 bases left between them. CDR3 protein: CASSPDRGSFDEQFF. Written as DNA, the CDR3 is TGTGCCAGCAGCCCTGATCGGGGGAGTTTCGATGAGCAGTTCTTC.

The chain joins TRBV27 to TRBJ1-2; D is undetermined. The CDR3 is 17 residues long. The germline V gene encodes CDR1 MNHEY and CDR2 SMNVEV (reference sequence). The ends were cut back, 2 bases at V and 2 bases at J, with 18 bases in the middle. The CDR3 loop is CASSLKPYPGENYGYTF. DNA of the CDR3: TGTGCCAGCAGTTTAAAACCCTACCCGGGAGAAAACTATGGCTACACCTTC.

This clone was seen a handful of times. CDR3 DNA sequence: TGCAGCGTTGAAGTTGAGACGACACGCAACTCCTACGAGCAGTACTTC. It specifies CSVEVETTRNSYEQYF. The chain has TRBV29-1 and TRBJ2-7; D gene unclear. CDR1 is SQVTM and CDR2 is ANQGSEA in the germline V gene. V lost 1 base, J lost 0 bases, and 16 bases lay in between. The CDR3 contains 16 residues.

The chain recombines TRBV7-9 with TRBJ2-1; D possibly corresponds to TRBD1 (5 bases). Trimming took off 2 bases at V and 0 bases at J, with 11 bases between the two ends. The CDR3 spans 16 residues. From germline, CDR1 is SEHNR and CDR2 FQNEAQ (reference sequence). The CDR3 sequence is CASSLRSDSSYNEQFF. CDR3 sequence (DNA): TGTGCCAGCAGCTTACGCTCCGACAGCTCCTACAATGAGCAGTTCTTC.

This clone was detected ten times or more. This chain uses TRBV7-2 with TRBJ2-1; 12 nucleotides line up with TRBD2. V shed 6 bases, J shed 10 bases, and the junction held 10 bases outside the gene matches. The CDR3 loop spans 15 amino acids. The V gene's germline CDR1 is SGHTA and CDR2 FQGNSA. The CDR3 bases are TGTGCCAGCAGTTCCGGGACTAGCGGGCCCAAAGAGCAGTTCTTC. It encodes CASSSGTSGPKEQFF. Combining the CDR3 with reference TRBV7-2 and TRBJ2-1 gives the whole variable domain GAGVSQSPSNKVTEKGKDVELRCDPISGHTALYWYRQSLGQGLEFLIYFQGNSAPDKSGLPSDRFSAERTGGSVSTLTIQRTQQEDSAVYLCASSSGTSGPKEQFFGPGTRLTVL.

J is TRBJ2-7 and V is TRBV4-1; 8 bases map to TRBD2. The V gene's germline CDR1 is MGHRA and CDR2 YSYEKL. V lost 0 bases to trimming and J lost 3 bases; unmatched junction nucleotides: 10. This CDR3 is built from 17 residues. CDR3 DNA: TGCGCCAGCAGCCAAGACGCGGTCAGCGGGAGTCTCTACGAGCAGTACTTC. Residues: CASSQDAVSGSLYEQYF.

J is TRBJ2-2 and V is TRBV28; 7 nucleotides align to TRBD2. This CDR3 has 18 amino acids. V lost 3 bases and J lost 4; bases outside the gene matches: 14. Germline CDR1 MDHEN, CDR2 SYDVKM. CDR3 DNA: TGTGCCAGCAGTTTTCGGTCGGGTCAGGCGGGAGCCACCGGGGAGCTGTTTTTT. This codes for CASSFRSGQAGATGELFF.

The chain joins TRBV11-1 to TRBJ1-2, with a tentative D call TRBD1 (5 bases). Germline CDR1 SGHAT, CDR2 FQDESV (reference sequence). This CDR3 comprises 13 residues. The V end was cut by 5 bases, the J end by 6 bases, with 13 bases between. CDR3 in amino acids: CASSLRWGDGYTF. CDR3 bases: TGTGCCAGCAGCCTACGTTGGGGGGATGGCTACACCTTC.

The rearrangement joins TRBV12-5 to TRBJ2-2; perhaps TRBD1 as D (6 bases). Germline CDR1 LGHNT, CDR2 FRNRAP. This CDR3 has 13 residues. Trimming pared 5 bases from V and 7 bases from J, leaving 11 bases between. This CDR3 reads CASGTGSDGELFF. DNA of the CDR3: TGTGCTAGTGGTACAGGGTCGGACGGGGAGCTGTTTTTT.

The rearrangement uses TRBV7-9 and TRBJ2-7; D tentatively fits TRBD1 or TRBD2 (5 bases each). The germline V gene has CDR1 SEHNR and CDR2 FQNEAQ (reference sequence). Trimming took off 5 bases at V and 3 bases at J, with 17 bases between the two ends. This CDR3 is built from 15 residues. The DNA for the CDR3 is TGTGCCAGCAGCCCCAGCCGAACGGGGCTCTACGAGCAGTACTTC. It is translated as CASSPSRTGLYEQYF.

The chain has TRBV5-1 and TRBJ2-7; D ambiguous. V was clipped by 0 bases and J by 2 bases, with 9 bases between them. Germline V gene sequence: CDR1 SGHRS, CDR2 YFSETQ. This CDR3 has 14 residues. The DNA for the CDR3 is TGCGCCAGCAGCTTGGGGCAGATAGCCTACGAGCAGTACTTC. The encoded protein is CASSLGQIAYEQYF.